The source of this T cell receptor (beta chain) is a study of CD8 T cells in Susac syndrome. CDR3 length equals 12 residues. Trimming left V 1 base short and J 12 bases short, with 9 bases between. In germline, CDR1 is LGHNT, CDR2 FRNRAP. When the RNA was reverse transcribed, random hexamers were used with an input of roughly 0.5 to 1 ug. TCRdb used MiXCR to reprocess the immunoSEQ multiplex PCR reads, holding one entry per CDR3 protein. The sample shows about 150,000 distinct CDR3 sequences, about 91% of them seen only once. From blood CD8+ and CD4+ T cells, the TCR beta chain was sequenced. Negative isolation yielded CD8+ and CD4+ T cells; FACS enriched TEMRA cells.

Sequences were obtained from CD4+ T cells from PBMCs. The TCR was taken from a human donor in good health. This chain connects TRBV12-5 to TRBJ1-4; no reliable D call. The CDR3 coding sequence is TGTGCTAGTGGTTTGGAGGGAGGAGAACTGTTTTTT. This codes for CASGLEGGELFF.